This is a list of T cell receptor beta chains from one sample in a study of cytomegalovirus exposure and HLA in healthy donors. Profiling relied on immunoSEQ multiplex PCR, and the TCRdb table lists in-frame clones only, not all of them. The sample has approximately 88,000 clones, around 82% seen once. Sequencing used PBMCs. The receptors shown here come from a man younger than 30 in good health and CMV-seronegative. CDR3s include the opening cysteine and the closing phenylalanine or tryptophan. D genes are given only for firm matches. The size entry is marked missing in some rows and otherwise reads once, few, many or a size class.

clone_size	d_call	cdr3_length	v_call	j_call	cdr3_aa	cdr3_nt
NA	NA	16	TRBV5-1	TRBJ2-5	CASSLVSGGFQETQYF	TGCGCTAGCAGCTTGGTGAGTGGCGGCTTCCAAGAGACCCAGTACTTC
few	NA	15	TRBV9	TRBJ2-7	CASSVNEQGDYEQYF	TGTGCCAGCAGCGTAAACGAACAGGGCGATTACGAGCAGTACTTC
NA	NA	15	TRBV5-5	TRBJ1-2	CASSLSVGGAPPYTF	TGTGCCAGCAGCTTGTCTGTTGGAGGGGCGCCTCCCTACACCTTC
NA	TRBD1	14	TRBV7-8	TRBJ1-1	CASRVGQTNTEAFF	TGTGCCAGCAGGGTGGGACAGACGAACACTGAAGCTTTCTTT
NA	NA	15	TRBV5-8	TRBJ2-1	CASSFMGGSYNEQFF	TGTGCCAGCAGCTTTATGGGGGGTTCCTACAATGAGCAGTTCTTC
NA	TRBD2	16	TRBV6-6	TRBJ2-1	CASTTLAGGRYNEQFF	TGTGCCAGCACCACACTAGCGGGGGGGCGTTACAATGAGCAGTTCTTC
once	TRBD1	18	TRBV7-6	TRBJ1-2	CASSWGGQGASSNYGYTF	TGTGCCAGCAGCTGGGGAGGACAGGGGGCTTCATCTAACTATGGCTACACCTTC
NA	NA	16	TRBV10-3	TRBJ1-1	CATTGIPQGGDTEAFF	TGTGCCACCACGGGAATACCACAGGGAGGGGACACTGAAGCTTTCTTT
NA	NA	15	TRBV19	TRBJ1-2	CASSQAFGQNYGYTF	TGTGCCAGTAGCCAAGCATTCGGACAGAACTATGGCTACACCTTC
NA	TRBD1	15	TRBV18	TRBJ2-7	CASSPPVPGGREQYF	TGTGCCAGCTCACCCCCTGTTCCAGGGGGTCGCGAGCAGTACTTC
NA	NA	16	TRBV5-1	TRBJ2-5	CASSFLALHGGETQYF	TGCGCCAGCAGCTTCTTAGCCCTCCACGGGGGAGAGACCCAGTACTTC
NA	NA	16	TRBV5-4	TRBJ1-5	CASSDGRAGGNQPQHF	TGTGCCAGCAGCGACGGGAGGGCGGGTGGCAATCAGCCCCAGCATTTT
NA	TRBD1	15	TRBV27	TRBJ2-7	CASSLLGTVAYEQYF	TGTGCCAGCAGTTTATTAGGGACAGTTGCCTACGAGCAGTACTTC
once	TRBD1	17	TRBV18	TRBJ1-1	CASSRDRVLRMNTEAFF	TGTGCCAGCTCACGGGACAGGGTACTCCGAATGAACACTGAAGCTTTCTTT
NA	TRBD2	13	TRBV28	TRBJ2-3	CASSFTAGGTQYF	TGTGCCAGCAGTTTCACCGCGGGGGGTACGCAGTATTTT
NA	NA	13	TRBV19	TRBJ2-7	CASSIALPREQYF	TGTGCCAGTAGTATAGCTTTACCGAGAGAGCAGTACTTC
few	TRBD1	15	TRBV9	TRBJ1-3	CASSPQGFSGNTIYF	TGTGCCAGCAGCCCACAGGGGTTCTCTGGAAACACCATATATTTT
few	NA	13	TRBV29-1	TRBJ1-6	CSVAPGNNSPLHF	TGCAGCGTTGCCCCAGGGAATAATTCACCCCTCCACTTT
NA	TRBD1	19	TRBV5-1	TRBJ2-7	CASSLIASTSGTVSYEQYF	TGCGCCAGCAGCTTGATCGCCTCGACATCCGGGACAGTCTCCTACGAGCAGTACTTC
NA	TRBD2	16	TRBV10-2	TRBJ2-1	CASSEASGGVLYEQFF	TGCGCCAGCAGTGAGGCTAGCGGGGGGGTGTTATATGAGCAGTTCTTC
NA	TRBD1	15	TRBV6-5	TRBJ1-3	CASGPDRGSGNTIYF	TGTGCCAGCGGGCCTGACAGGGGCTCTGGAAACACCATATATTTT